The present entry profiles one T cell receptor (beta chain) with its context. At one end, the junction sequence differs from germline, possibly due to a read error. The identical CDR3 is also encoded by other nucleotide sequences in the sample. The entry originates in a study of OX40 agonist ivuxolimab in advanced cancers. Overall study context: Mean age roughly 65 years, range about 20 to 79; about 85% male.

Per the germline V gene, CDR1 is SGHRS and CDR2 is YFSETQ. This CDR3 contains 13 residues. Assay: immunoSEQ multiplex PCR; the TCRdb copy retains only in-frame clones and omits some. The sample holds 80,000 or so clones, about 92% seen once. Source: CD4+ or CD8+ T cells sorted from blood, taken in a trial of the OX40 agonist ivuxolimab. The TCR comes from an adult with an advanced solid tumor such as melanoma, head and neck, liver or kidney cancer. The chain carries TRBV5-1 and TRBJ2-2; possible D gene TRBD1, 6 bases. For the CDR3, the DNA is TGCGCCAGCAGTCGTAGGGGGACCGGGGAACTGTTTTTT. It yields the protein CASSRRGTGELFF.